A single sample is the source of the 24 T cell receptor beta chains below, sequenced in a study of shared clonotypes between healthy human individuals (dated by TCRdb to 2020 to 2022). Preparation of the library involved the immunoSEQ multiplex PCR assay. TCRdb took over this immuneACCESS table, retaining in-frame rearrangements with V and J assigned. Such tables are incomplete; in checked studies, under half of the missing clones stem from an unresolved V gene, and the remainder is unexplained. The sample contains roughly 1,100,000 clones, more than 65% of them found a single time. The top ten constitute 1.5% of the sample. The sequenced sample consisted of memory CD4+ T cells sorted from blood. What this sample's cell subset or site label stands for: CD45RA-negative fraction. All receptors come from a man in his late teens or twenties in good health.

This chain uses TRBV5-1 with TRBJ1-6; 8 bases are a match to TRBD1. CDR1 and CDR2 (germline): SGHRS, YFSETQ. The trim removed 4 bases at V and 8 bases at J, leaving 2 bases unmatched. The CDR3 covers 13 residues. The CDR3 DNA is TGCGCCAGCAGCCAACAGGGGGATTCACCCCTCCACTTT. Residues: CASSQQGDSPLHF.

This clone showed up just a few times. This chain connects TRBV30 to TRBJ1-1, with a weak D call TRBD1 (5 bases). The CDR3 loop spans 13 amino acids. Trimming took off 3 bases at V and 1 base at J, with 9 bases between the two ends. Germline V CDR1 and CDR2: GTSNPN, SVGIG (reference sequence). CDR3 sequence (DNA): TGTGCCTGGAGGCTGACAGCGAACACTGAAGCTTTCTTT. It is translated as CAWRLTANTEAFF.

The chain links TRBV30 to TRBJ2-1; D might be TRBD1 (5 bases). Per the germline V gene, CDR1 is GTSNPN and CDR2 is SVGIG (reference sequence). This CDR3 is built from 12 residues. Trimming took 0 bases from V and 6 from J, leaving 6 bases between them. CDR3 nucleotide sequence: TGTGCCTGGAGTGTACAGGCCAATGAGCAGTTCTTC. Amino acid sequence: CAWSVQANEQFF.

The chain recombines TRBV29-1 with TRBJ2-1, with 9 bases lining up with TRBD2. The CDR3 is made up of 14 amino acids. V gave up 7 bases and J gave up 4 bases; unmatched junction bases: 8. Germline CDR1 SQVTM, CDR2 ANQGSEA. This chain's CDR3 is CSARPTSGYNEQFF. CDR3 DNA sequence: TGCAGCGCTCGTCCGACTAGCGGTTACAATGAGCAGTTCTTC.

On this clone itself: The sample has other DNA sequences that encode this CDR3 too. The chain's CDR3 is CASSLGQSYNSPLHF. For the CDR3, the DNA is TGTGCCAGCAGCTTGGGGCAGTCATATAATTCACCCCTCCACTTT. The V and J genes are TRBV5-6 and TRBJ1-6; no clear D. Germline loops: CDR1 SGHDT, CDR2 YYEEEE. V lost 0 bases and J lost 4, with 8 bases in between. There are 15 residues in the CDR3.

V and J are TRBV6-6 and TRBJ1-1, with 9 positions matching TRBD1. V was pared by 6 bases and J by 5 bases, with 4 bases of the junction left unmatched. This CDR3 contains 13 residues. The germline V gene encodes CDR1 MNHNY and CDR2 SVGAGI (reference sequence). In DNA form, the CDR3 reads TGTGCCAGCAGACGACAGGGGGGAACTGAAGCTTTCTTT. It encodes CASRRQGGTEAFF.

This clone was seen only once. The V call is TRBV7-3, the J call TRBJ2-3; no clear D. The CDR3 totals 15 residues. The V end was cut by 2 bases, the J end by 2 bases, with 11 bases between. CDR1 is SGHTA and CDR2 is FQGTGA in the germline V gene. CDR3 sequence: CASSLSATSTDTQYF. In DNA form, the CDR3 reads TGTGCCAGCAGCTTATCAGCAACCTCCACAGATACGCAGTATTTT.

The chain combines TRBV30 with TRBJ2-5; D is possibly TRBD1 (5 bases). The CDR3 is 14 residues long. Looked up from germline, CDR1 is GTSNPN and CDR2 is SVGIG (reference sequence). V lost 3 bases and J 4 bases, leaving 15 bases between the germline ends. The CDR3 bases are TGTGCCTGGAGCCGGGCAGGGAAAACAGAGACCCAGTACTTC. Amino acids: CAWSRAGKTETQYF. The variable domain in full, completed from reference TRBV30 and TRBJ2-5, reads SQTIHQWPATLVQPVGSPLSLECTVEGTSNPNLYWYRQAAGRGLQLLFYSVGIGQISSEVPQNLSASRPQDRQFILSSKKLLLSDSGFYLCAWSRAGKTETQYFGPGTRLLVL.

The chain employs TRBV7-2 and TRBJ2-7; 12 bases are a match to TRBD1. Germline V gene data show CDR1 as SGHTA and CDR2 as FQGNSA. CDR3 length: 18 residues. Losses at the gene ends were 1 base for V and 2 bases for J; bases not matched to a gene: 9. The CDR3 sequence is CASSLVTGTGGTPYEQYF. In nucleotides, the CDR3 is TGTGCCAGCAGCTTAGTCACTGGGACAGGGGGCACCCCCTACGAGCAGTACTTC.

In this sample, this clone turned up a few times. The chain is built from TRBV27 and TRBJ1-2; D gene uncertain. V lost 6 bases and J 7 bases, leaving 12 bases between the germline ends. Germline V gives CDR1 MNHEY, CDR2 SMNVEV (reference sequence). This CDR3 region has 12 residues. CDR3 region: CASRKPPGGYTF. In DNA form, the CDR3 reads TGTGCCAGCAGGAAGCCCCCCGGTGGCTACACCTTC.

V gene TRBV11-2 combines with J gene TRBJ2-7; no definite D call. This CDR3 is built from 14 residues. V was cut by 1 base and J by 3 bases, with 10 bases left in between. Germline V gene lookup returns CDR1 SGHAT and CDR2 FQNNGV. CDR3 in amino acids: CASSLAGENYEQYF. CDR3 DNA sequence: TGTGCCAGCAGCTTAGCCGGTGAGAACTACGAGCAGTACTTC.

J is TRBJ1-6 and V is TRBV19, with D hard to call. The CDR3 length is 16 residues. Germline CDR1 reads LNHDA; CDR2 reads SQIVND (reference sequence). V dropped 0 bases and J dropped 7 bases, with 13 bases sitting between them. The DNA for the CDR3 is TGTGCCAGTAGTATAGAGGCCGGCCTCCTGAATTCACCCCTCCACTTT. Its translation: CASSIEAGLLNSPLHF.

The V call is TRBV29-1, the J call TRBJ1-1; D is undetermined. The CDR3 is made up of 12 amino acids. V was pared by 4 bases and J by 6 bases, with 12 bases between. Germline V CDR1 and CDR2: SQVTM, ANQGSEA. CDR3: CSVVWGSAEAFF. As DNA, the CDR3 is TGCAGCGTTGTATGGGGATCAGCTGAAGCTTTCTTT.

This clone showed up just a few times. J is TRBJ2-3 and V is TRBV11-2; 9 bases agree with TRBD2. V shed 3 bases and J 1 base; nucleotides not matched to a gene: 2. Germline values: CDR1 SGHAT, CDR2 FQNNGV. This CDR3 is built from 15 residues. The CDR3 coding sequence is TGTGCCAGCAGCTTTAGCGGGAGTGGCACAGATACGCAGTATTTT. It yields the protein CASSFSGSGTDTQYF.

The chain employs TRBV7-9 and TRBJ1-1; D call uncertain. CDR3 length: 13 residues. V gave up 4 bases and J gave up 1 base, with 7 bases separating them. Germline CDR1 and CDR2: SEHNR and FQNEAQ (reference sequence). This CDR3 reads CASSSRPNTEAFF. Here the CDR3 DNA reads TGTGCCAGCAGCTCCAGACCGAACACTGAAGCTTTCTTT. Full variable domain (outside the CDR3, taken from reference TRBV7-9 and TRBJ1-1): DTGVSQNPRHKITKRGQNVTFRCDPISEHNRLYWYRQTLGQGPEFLTYFQNEAQLEKSRLLSDRFSAERPKGSFSTLEIQRTEQGDSAMYLCASSSRPNTEAFFGQGTRLTVV.

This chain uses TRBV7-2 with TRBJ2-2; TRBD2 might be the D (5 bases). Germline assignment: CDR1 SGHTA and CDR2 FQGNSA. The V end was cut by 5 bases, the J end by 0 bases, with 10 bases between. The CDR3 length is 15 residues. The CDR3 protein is CASSPLGTNTGELFF. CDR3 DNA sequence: TGTGCCAGCAGCCCCCTCGGGACGAACACCGGGGAGCTGTTTTTT.

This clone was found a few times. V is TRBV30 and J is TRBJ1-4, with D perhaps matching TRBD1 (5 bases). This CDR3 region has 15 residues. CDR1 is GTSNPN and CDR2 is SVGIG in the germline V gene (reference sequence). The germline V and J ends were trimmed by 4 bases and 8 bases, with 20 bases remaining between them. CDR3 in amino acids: CAWTPQGRLGEKLFF. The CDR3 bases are TGTGCCTGGACCCCTCAGGGTAGGCTAGGCGAAAAACTGTTTTTT.

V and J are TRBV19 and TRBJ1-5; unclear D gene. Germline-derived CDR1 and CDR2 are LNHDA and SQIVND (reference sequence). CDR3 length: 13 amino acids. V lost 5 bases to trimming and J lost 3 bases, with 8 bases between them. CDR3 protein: CASSHDNNQPQHF. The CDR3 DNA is TGTGCCAGTAGTCATGACAACAATCAGCCCCAGCATTTT.

This chain's CDR3 is CASSPTVSPIYYGYTF. CDR3 in DNA: TGTGCCAGCAGCCCCACAGTCTCCCCTATTTATTATGGCTACACCTTC. This chain connects TRBV5-6 to TRBJ1-2; D call uncertain. The CDR3 loop spans 16 amino acids. CDR1 is SGHDT, CDR2 YYEEEE, per germline. Trimming pared 4 bases from V and 5 bases from J, leaving 21 bases between.

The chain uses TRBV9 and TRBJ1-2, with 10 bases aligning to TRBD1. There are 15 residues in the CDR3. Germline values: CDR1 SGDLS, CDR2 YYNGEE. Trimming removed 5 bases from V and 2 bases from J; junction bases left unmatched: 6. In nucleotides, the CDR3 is TGTGCCAGCAGGCCGGGACAGGGGAAGAACTATGGCTACACCTTC. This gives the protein CASRPGQGKNYGYTF.

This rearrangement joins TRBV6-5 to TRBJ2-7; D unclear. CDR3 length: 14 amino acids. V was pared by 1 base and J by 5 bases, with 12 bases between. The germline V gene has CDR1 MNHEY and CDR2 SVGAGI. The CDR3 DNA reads TGTGCCAGCAGTTACTTGGGGTCCTTCCACGAGCAGTACTTC. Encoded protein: CASSYLGSFHEQYF.

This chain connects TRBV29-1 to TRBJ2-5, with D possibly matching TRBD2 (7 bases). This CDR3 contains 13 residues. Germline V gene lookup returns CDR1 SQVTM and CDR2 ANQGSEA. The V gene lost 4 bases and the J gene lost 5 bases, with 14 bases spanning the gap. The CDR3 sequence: CSVVGGGRETQYF. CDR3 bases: TGCAGCGTTGTAGGGGGGGGAAGGGAGACCCAGTACTTC.

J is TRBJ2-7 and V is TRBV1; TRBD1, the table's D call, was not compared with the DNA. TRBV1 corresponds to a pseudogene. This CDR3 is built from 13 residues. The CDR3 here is CTSSQDRTYEQYF. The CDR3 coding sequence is TGCACCAGCAGCCAAGATCGTACATACGAGCAGTACTTC.

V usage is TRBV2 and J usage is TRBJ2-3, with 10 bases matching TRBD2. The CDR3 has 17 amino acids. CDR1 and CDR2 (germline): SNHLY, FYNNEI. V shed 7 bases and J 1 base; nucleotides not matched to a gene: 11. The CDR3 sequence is CASTSGGVSRGTDTQYF. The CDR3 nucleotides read TGTGCCAGCACTAGCGGGGGCGTTAGTCGTGGCACAGATACGCAGTATTTT.